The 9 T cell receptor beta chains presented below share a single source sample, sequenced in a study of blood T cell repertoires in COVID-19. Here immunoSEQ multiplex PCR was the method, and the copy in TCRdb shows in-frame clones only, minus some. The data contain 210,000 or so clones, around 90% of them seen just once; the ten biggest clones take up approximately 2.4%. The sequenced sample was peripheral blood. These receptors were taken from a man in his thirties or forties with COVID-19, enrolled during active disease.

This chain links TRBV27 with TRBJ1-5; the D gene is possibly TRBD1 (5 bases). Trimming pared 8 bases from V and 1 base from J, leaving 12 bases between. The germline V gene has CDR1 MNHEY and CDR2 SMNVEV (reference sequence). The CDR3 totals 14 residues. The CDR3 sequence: CASRFGGSNQPQHF. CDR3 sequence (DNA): TGTGCCAGCCGGTTCGGGGGGAGCAATCAGCCCCAGCATTTT.

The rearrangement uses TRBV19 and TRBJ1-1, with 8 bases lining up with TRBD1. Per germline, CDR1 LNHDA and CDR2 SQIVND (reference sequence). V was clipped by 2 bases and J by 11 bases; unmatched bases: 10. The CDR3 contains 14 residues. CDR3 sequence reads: CASSIQGASSEAFF. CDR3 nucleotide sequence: TGTGCCAGTAGTATACAGGGGGCTTCATCCGAGGCTTTCTTT.

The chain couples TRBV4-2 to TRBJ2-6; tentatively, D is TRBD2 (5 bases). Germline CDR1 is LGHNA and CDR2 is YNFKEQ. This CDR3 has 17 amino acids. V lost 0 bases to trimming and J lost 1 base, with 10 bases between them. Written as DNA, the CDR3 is TGTGCCAGCAGCCAAGAGGTCGGGATTTCTGGGGCCAACGTCCTGACTTTC. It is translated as CASSQEVGISGANVLTF.

In DNA form, the CDR3 reads TGTGCCAGCAGCTTGTGTTGGGAGGGCCAGGGGCATTTT. Its translation: CASSLCWEGQGHF. V usage is TRBV5-4 and J usage is TRBJ1-5; TRBD1 might be the D (5 bases). V was trimmed by 1 base and J by 15 bases, leaving 17 bases between them. CDR1 and CDR2 (germline): SGHNT, YYREEE (reference sequence). The CDR3 has 13 amino acids.

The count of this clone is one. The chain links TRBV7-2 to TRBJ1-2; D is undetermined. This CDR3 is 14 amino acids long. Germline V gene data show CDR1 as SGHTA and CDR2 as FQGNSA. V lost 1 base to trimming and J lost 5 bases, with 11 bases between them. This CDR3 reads CASSLGGHLYGYTF. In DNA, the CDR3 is TGTGCCAGCAGCTTAGGTGGCCACCTTTATGGCTACACCTTC.

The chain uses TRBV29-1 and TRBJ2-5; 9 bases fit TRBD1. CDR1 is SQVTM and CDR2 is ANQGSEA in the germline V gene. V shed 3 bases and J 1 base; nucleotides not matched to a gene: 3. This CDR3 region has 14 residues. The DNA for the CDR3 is TGCAGCGTTGATGCGGGACAGGGCCAAGAGACCCAGTACTTC. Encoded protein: CSVDAGQGQETQYF.

DNA of the CDR3: TGTGCCAGCAGCTTGGGCCGGGGGGCGCCGGGCAATGAGCAGTTCTTC. Residues: CASSLGRGAPGNEQFF. V and J are TRBV5-5 and TRBJ2-1; the D gene is possibly TRBD2 (7 bases). Germline assignment: CDR1 SGHKS and CDR2 YYEKEE (reference sequence). Trimming shortened V by 0 bases and J by 6 bases, and 16 bases separated the two germline ends. This CDR3 is 16 amino acids long.

The CDR3 nucleotides are TGTGCCAGCAGTTCGCGACAGTCTAGCACAGATACGCAGTATTTT. Protein product: CASSSRQSSTDTQYF. The J gene is TRBJ2-3, the V gene TRBV28, with D possibly being TRBD1 (5 bases). The CDR3 runs 15 residues. Germline V gene data show CDR1 as MDHEN and CDR2 as SYDVKM. Trimming stripped 4 bases from V and 0 bases from J, with 11 bases between.

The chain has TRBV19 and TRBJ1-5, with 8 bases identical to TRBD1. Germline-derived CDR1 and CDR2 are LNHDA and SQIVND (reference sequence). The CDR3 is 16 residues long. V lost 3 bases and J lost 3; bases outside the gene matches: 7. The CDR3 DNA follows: TGTGCCAGTAGTATTCATCACAGGGGGAACAATCAGCCCCAGCATTTT. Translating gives CASSIHHRGNNQPQHF.